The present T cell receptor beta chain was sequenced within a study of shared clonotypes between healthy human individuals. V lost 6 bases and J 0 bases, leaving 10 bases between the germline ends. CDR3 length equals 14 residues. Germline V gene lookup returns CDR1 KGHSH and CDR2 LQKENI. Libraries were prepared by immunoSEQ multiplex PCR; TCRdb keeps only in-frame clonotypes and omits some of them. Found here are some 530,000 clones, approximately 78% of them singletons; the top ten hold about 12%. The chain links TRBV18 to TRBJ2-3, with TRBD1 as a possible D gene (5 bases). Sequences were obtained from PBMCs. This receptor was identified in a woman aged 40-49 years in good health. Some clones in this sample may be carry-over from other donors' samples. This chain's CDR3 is CASSPTASTDTQYF. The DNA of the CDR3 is TGTGCCAGCTCCCCGACAGCTAGCACAGATACGCAGTATTTT.